Shown below are 28 T cell receptor beta chains from a single sample sequenced in a study of cytomegalovirus exposure and HLA in healthy donors. Primers: 60 Vbeta forward and 13 Jbeta reverse. Profiling relied on immunoSEQ multiplex PCR, and the TCRdb table lists in-frame clones only, not all of them. In the table there are 200,000 to 250,000 clones, 77% of which are singletons. Sequencing used PBMCs. These receptors all stem from a woman aged 60-75 years in good health and CMV-seropositive.

V and J are TRBV7-9 and TRBJ2-3; 10 bases align to TRBD2. The V gene end was trimmed by 5 bases and the J gene end by 4 bases; junction bases not matched to a gene: 3. Germline lookup yields CDR1 SEHNR and CDR2 FQNEAQ (reference sequence). This CDR3 has 14 residues. CDR3 nucleotide sequence: TGTGCCAGCAGCCCCGGACTAGCGGCAGATACGCAGTATTTT. This codes for CASSPGLAADTQYF.

To note about this clone: At one of its ends the junction is not consistent with the germline gene, which may arise from a read error. This chain joins TRBV18 and TRBJ2-7, with D perhaps TRBD2 (7 bases). The CDR3 runs to 13 residues. From germline, CDR1 is KGHSH and CDR2 LQKENI. The CDR3 region is CASSPNRDYEQYF. CDR3 DNA: TGTGCCAGCTCACCAAACAGGGACTACGAGCAGTACTTT.

J is TRBJ1-2 and V is TRBV5-1; D possibly corresponds to TRBD1 (6 bases). The germline gives CDR1 SGHRS, CDR2 YFSETQ. The germline V and J ends were trimmed by 1 base and 5 bases, with 12 bases remaining between them. This CDR3 comprises 14 residues. The CDR3 nucleotides are TGCGCCAGCAGCTTGAAAGGGGGTGAATATGGCTACACCTTC. It codes for CASSLKGGEYGYTF.

The chain uses TRBV6-1 and TRBJ1-1; a weak D match, TRBD1 (5 bases). CDR1 and CDR2 (germline): MNHNS, SASEGT. V lost 3 bases to trimming and J lost 4 bases, with 18 bases between them. The CDR3 is made up of 16 amino acids. The CDR3 sequence is CASSDWQGPAGTEAFF. DNA of the CDR3: TGTGCCAGCAGTGATTGGCAGGGCCCTGCCGGCACTGAAGCTTTCTTT.

The V gene is TRBV9, the J gene TRBJ2-4; D perhaps matches TRBD2 (7 bases). V lost 3 bases, J lost 0 bases, and 16 bases lay in between. The germline V gene encodes CDR1 SGDLS and CDR2 YYNGEE. This CDR3 comprises 17 residues. CDR3 nucleotide sequence: TGTGCCAGCAGCGCGAAGGGAGGGGACATAGCCAAAAACATTCAGTACTTC. Its protein is CASSAKGGDIAKNIQYF.

The rearrangement links TRBV9 to TRBJ2-7; 11 nucleotides match TRBD1. CDR3 length: 14 amino acids. Germline V gene sequence: CDR1 SGDLS, CDR2 YYNGEE. V was pared by 4 bases and J by 6 bases, with 6 bases of the junction left unmatched. This CDR3 reads CASSFTGTGGEQYF. The DNA of the CDR3 is TGTGCCAGCAGCTTCACCGGGACAGGGGGCGAGCAGTACTTC.

V gene TRBV11-2 combines with J gene TRBJ1-3; no reliable D call. V gave up 5 bases and J gave up 8 bases, with 4 bases separating them. The CDR3 contains 10 residues. The V gene's germline CDR1 is SGHAT and CDR2 FQNNGV. The CDR3 nucleotides are TGTGCCAGCAGCGAGGACACCATATATTTT. Translating gives CASSEDTIYF.

The chain couples TRBV7-2 to TRBJ1-5; D is ambiguous. Germline loops: CDR1 SGHTA, CDR2 FQGNSA. The CDR3 spans 13 residues. V lost 4 bases, J lost 1 base, and 5 bases lay in between. CDR3 region: CASSYSSNQPQHF. The CDR3 DNA follows: TGTGCCAGCAGCTATAGCAGCAATCAGCCCCAGCATTTT.

The sample holds a few counts of this clone. The chain carries TRBV2 and TRBJ1-4, with 8 bases that match TRBD1. The V and J ends lost 5 bases and 3 bases, in that order; junction bases with no gene match: 5. The CDR3 has 15 residues. Germline values: CDR1 SNHLY, CDR2 FYNNEI. DNA of the CDR3: TGTGCCAGCAGTACCCAGGGGGCTTCTAATGAAAAACTGTTTTTT. Its protein product is CASSTQGASNEKLFF.

The CDR3 nucleotides read TGCGCCAGCAGCTTGGCCAGGGTCGATACGCAGTATTTT. This gives the protein CASSLARVDTQYF. The chain employs TRBV5-1 and TRBJ2-3, with a weak D call TRBD1 (5 bases). The germline V and J ends were trimmed by 0 bases and 6 bases, with 8 bases remaining between them. CDR1 SGHRS and CDR2 YFSETQ come from the germline V gene. The CDR3 runs 13 residues. The variable domain in full, with the rest retrieved from reference TRBV5-1 and TRBJ2-3, is KAGVTQTPRYLIKTRGQQVTLSCSPISGHRSVSWYQQTPGQGLQFLFEYFSETQRNKGNFPGRFSGRQFSNSRSEMNVSTLELGDSALYLCASSLARVDTQYFGPGTRLTVL.

V and J are TRBV2 and TRBJ1-2, with 9 bases lining up with TRBD1. Germline V CDR1 and CDR2: SNHLY, FYNNEI. The CDR3 is made up of 14 amino acids. The junction had 10 bases not matched to a gene; V was cut back by 6 bases and J by 8 bases. The CDR3, as DNA: TGTGCCAGCAGCTCCGGGACAGGGATCTTAGGCTACACCTTC. Protein product: CASSSGTGILGYTF.

The chain links TRBV10-3 to TRBJ2-1; tentative D call: TRBD2 (6 bases). Germline V gene sequence: CDR1 ENHRY, CDR2 SYGVKD. The CDR3 length is 14 residues. The V end lost 3 bases, the J end lost 5 bases, and 11 bases lay between the germline ends. CDR3 nucleotides: TGTGCCATCAGTGACGGGAGTAACGACAATGAGCAGTTCTTC. This translates into CAISDGSNDNEQFF.

CDR3 in DNA: TGCGCCAGCAGCCAAAAAGGGCGGGGGTTGCGGAATGAGCAGTTCTTC. This gives the protein CASSQKGRGLRNEQFF. V is TRBV4-3 and J is TRBJ2-1, with 7 positions matching TRBD2. The CDR3 contains 16 residues. V shed 2 bases, J shed 7 bases, and the junction held 11 bases outside the gene matches. From germline, CDR1 is LGHNA and CDR2 YSLEER.

For the CDR3, the DNA is TGTGCCAGCTCAGCCAGGGCCATGAACACTGAAGCTTTCTTT. This translates into CASSARAMNTEAFF. The gene calls are TRBV18 and TRBJ1-1; tentatively, D is TRBD1 (5 bases). The CDR3 covers 14 residues. V was shortened by 5 bases and J by 0 bases, with 10 bases between the two germline ends. Per germline, CDR1 KGHSH and CDR2 LQKENI.

This clone came up a few times. This rearrangement joins TRBV7-9 to TRBJ1-3; no clear D gene. Per the germline V gene, CDR1 is SEHNR and CDR2 is FQNEAQ (reference sequence). Between the trimmed V and J ends, which lost 1 base and 2 bases, there was a span of 3 bases. CDR3 length equals 13 residues. The CDR3 is CASSLDTGNTIYF. The CDR3 region has the DNA TGTGCCAGCAGCTTAGACACTGGAAACACCATATATTTT.

This clone appeared once. V gene TRBV2 combines with J gene TRBJ2-2; 8 bases line up with TRBD1. Germline CDR1 and CDR2: SNHLY and FYNNEI. The junction had 6 bases not matched to a gene; V was cut back by 5 bases and J by 7 bases. The CDR3 length is 14 residues. CDR3 nucleotide sequence: TGTGCCAGCAGTCCTAGGACAGGGTTCGGGGAGCTGTTTTTT. Amino acids: CASSPRTGFGELFF.

V usage is TRBV7-2 and J usage is TRBJ1-5; 10 nucleotides align to TRBD1. In germline, CDR1 is SGHTA, CDR2 FQGNSA. Trimming removed 4 bases from V and 7 bases from J; junction bases left unmatched: 7. The CDR3 covers 15 residues. The DNA for the CDR3 is TGTGCCAGCAGCTCACGACAGGGGGCGGAACAGCCCCAGCATTTT. This translates into CASSSRQGAEQPQHF.

The V and J genes are TRBV6-6 and TRBJ1-2; 9 bases align to TRBD1. The V gene's germline CDR1 is MNHNY and CDR2 SVGAGI (reference sequence). V trimming: 9 bases; J trimming: 3 bases; junction bases outside the gene matches: 8. This CDR3 is 14 amino acids long. As DNA, the CDR3 is TGTGCCAGTTATCCGACAGGGGGAGACTATGGCTACACCTTC. Translated, it gives CASYPTGGDYGYTF.

The chain joins TRBV27 to TRBJ1-2; TRBD1 agrees at 7 bases. Unmatched junction bases numbered 6, after V lost 2 bases and J lost 9 bases. Germline values: CDR1 MNHEY, CDR2 SMNVEV (reference sequence). The CDR3 contains 13 residues. Written as DNA, the CDR3 is TGTGCCAGCAGTTTAAGGGGGACAGAACGCTACACCTTC. Translation gives CASSLRGTERYTF.

The sample holds a few counts of this clone. V is TRBV9 and J is TRBJ2-3; 10 nucleotides match TRBD2. Germline lookup yields CDR1 SGDLS and CDR2 YYNGEE. The CDR3 consists of 14 residues. J gave up 6 bases and V 8 bases, and 9 bases lay outside the gene matches. The CDR3 sequence: CASRKRGGLDTQYF. The DNA of the CDR3 is TGTGCCAGTAGAAAGCGGGGGGGCCTGGATACGCAGTATTTT.

The rearrangement uses TRBV29-1 and TRBJ2-1; D perhaps matches TRBD2 (6 bases). The ends were cut back, 2 bases at V and 12 bases at J, with 20 bases in the middle. The CDR3 is made up of 14 amino acids. From germline, CDR1 is SQVTM and CDR2 ANQGSEA. CDR3 sequence: CSVETVAGLYGQFF. CDR3 in DNA: TGCAGCGTTGAAACTGTGGCGGGATTATATGGGCAGTTCTTC.

The chain employs TRBV2 and TRBJ2-7; 7 bases fit TRBD1. J was trimmed by 2 bases and V by 6 bases; bases with no gene match: 7. This CDR3 comprises 14 residues. CDR1 is SNHLY and CDR2 is FYNNEI in the germline V gene. The DNA of the CDR3 is TGTGCCAGCAGGGGGGACAGTAGAACCTACGAGCAGTACTTC. As protein: CASRGDSRTYEQYF.

The chain employs TRBV14 and TRBJ1-4; D is unclear. The germline V and J ends were trimmed by 4 bases and 8 bases, with 14 bases remaining between them. The CDR3 totals 14 residues. The germline V gene encodes CDR1 SGHDN and CDR2 FVKESK. The CDR3 nucleotides read TGTGCCAGCAGCCGACAAACGGTGGGCGAAAAACTGTTTTTT. Amino acids: CASSRQTVGEKLFF. The full variable domain, its missing parts supplied by reference TRBV14 and TRBJ1-4, is EAGVTQFPSHSVIEKGQTVTLRCDPISGHDNLYWYRRVMGKEIKFLLHFVKESKQDESGMPNNRFLAERTGGTYSTLKVQPAELEDSGVYFCASSRQTVGEKLFFGSGTQLSVL.

This clone came up a few times. This chain joins TRBV5-1 and TRBJ2-3; D might be TRBD2 (6 bases). Looked up from germline, CDR1 is SGHRS and CDR2 is YFSETQ. The CDR3 is 15 residues long. Trimming cost V 5 bases and J 2 bases, with 15 bases left between them. The CDR3 DNA reads TGCGCCAGCAGATCGACTAGAGGGGTCACAGATACGCAGTATTTT. Amino acid sequence: CASRSTRGVTDTQYF.

The V call is TRBV4-1, the J call TRBJ2-1; 7 bases fit TRBD1. J lost 10 bases, V lost 4 bases, and 16 bases had no gene match. CDR3 length: 16 residues. CDR1 MGHRA and CDR2 YSYEKL come from the germline V gene. The CDR3, as DNA: TGCGCCAGCAGCCTCCTGCCCGGGACAGTATCCGTCGAGCAGTTCTTC. This sequence encodes CASSLLPGTVSVEQFF.

This rearrangement joins TRBV7-2 to TRBJ2-3, with 9 positions matching TRBD2. From germline, CDR1 is SGHTA and CDR2 FQGNSA. This CDR3 spans 16 amino acids. V shed 7 bases, J shed 6 bases, and the junction held 14 bases outside the gene matches. The chain's CDR3 is CASKLVRGGGGDTQYF. The CDR3 nucleotides are TGTGCCAGCAAGCTCGTTCGCGGGGGGGGCGGGGATACGCAGTATTTT.

CDR3 amino acids: CASSRTRGGTEAFF. CDR3 coding DNA: TGTGCCAGCAGTCGCACCAGGGGTGGCACTGAAGCTTTCTTT. The chain combines TRBV6-5 with TRBJ1-1, with D maybe TRBD1 (6 bases). Trimming cost V 5 bases and J 4 bases, with 14 bases left between them. From germline, CDR1 is MNHEY and CDR2 SVGAGI. The CDR3 contains 14 residues.

The chain links TRBV19 to TRBJ2-7, with 14 bases aligning to TRBD2. CDR3 length: 16 amino acids. Germline V gene lookup returns CDR1 LNHDA and CDR2 SQIVND (reference sequence). J lost 5 bases, V lost 6 bases, and 9 bases had no gene match. CDR3 sequence (DNA): TGTGCCAGTAGGACCCGGACTAGCGGGAGGCCCGACGAGCAGTACTTC. It specifies CASRTRTSGRPDEQYF.